Each of the 12 T cell receptor beta chains below was sequenced from the same sample in a study of shared clonotypes between healthy human individuals. TCRdb's copy holds only in-frame clones and misses some; the assay was immunoSEQ multiplex PCR. Of about 2 million clones listed, roughly 94% are singletons. The sequenced sample consisted of naive CD4+ T cells sorted from blood. Subset noted: CD45RA+ positively selected. These receptors all come from a man between 18 and 35 years old in good health.

The V gene is TRBV27, the J gene TRBJ2-3, with 8 positions matching TRBD2. The ends lost 2 bases at V and 5 bases at J; junction bases unmatched: 9. The CDR3 is made up of 16 amino acids. From germline, CDR1 is MNHEY and CDR2 SMNVEV (reference sequence). The CDR3: CASSLASGRGRDTQYF. CDR3 in DNA: TGTGCCAGCAGTTTAGCGAGCGGGAGAGGTAGAGATACGCAGTATTTT.

The genes are TRBV11-2 and TRBJ2-4; TRBD1 matches at 8 bases. Germline lookup yields CDR1 SGHAT and CDR2 FQNNGV. The CDR3 covers 13 residues. The trim removed 5 bases at V and 9 bases at J, leaving 6 bases unmatched. As DNA, the CDR3 is TGTGCCAGCAGCGGACAGGGTCAAGGCATTCAGTACTTC. Translated: CASSGQGQGIQYF.

The rearrangement joins TRBV6-1 to TRBJ2-7; the D gene could be TRBD1 or TRBD2 (5 bases each). This CDR3 comprises 11 residues. With 11 bases removed from V and 4 bases from J, the gap between germline ends came to 12 bases. Germline assignment: CDR1 MNHNS and CDR2 SASEGT. The CDR3 nucleotides read TGTGCCTGCTCCGGGACGTACGAGCAGTACTTC. This sequence encodes CACSGTYEQYF.

The chain recombines TRBV2 with TRBJ1-6, with 7 nucleotides matching TRBD1. V shed 2 bases, J shed 5 bases, and the junction held 3 bases outside the gene matches. This CDR3 has 15 amino acids. Per germline, CDR1 SNHLY and CDR2 FYNNEI. The CDR3 coding sequence is TGTGCCAGCAGTGAATTGGACAGGAATAATTCACCCCTCCACTTT. It codes for CASSELDRNNSPLHF.

This clone was seen a handful of times. Other nucleotide sequences in the sample specify the same CDR3. V usage is TRBV18 and J usage is TRBJ2-3, with D unresolved. With 5 bases removed from V and 3 bases from J, the gap between germline ends came to 3 bases. Germline V gene sequence: CDR1 KGHSH, CDR2 LQKENI. This CDR3 comprises 11 residues. DNA of the CDR3: TGTGCCAGCTCAACAACAGATACGCAGTATTTT. Translating gives CASSTTDTQYF. Supplemented by reference TRBV18 and TRBJ2-3, the full variable domain reads NAGVMQNPRHLVRRRGQEARLRCSPMKGHSHVYWYRQLPEEGLKFMVYLQKENIIDESGMPKERFSAEFPKEGPSILRIQQVVRGDSAAYFCASSTTDTQYFGPGTRLTVL.

This chain uses TRBV30 with TRBJ1-2; 10 nucleotides match TRBD1. The CDR3 runs to 13 residues. Germline V lookup: CDR1 GTSNPN, CDR2 SVGIG (reference sequence). With 4 bases clipped from V and 6 bases from J, the junction kept 5 bases outside the gene matches. Written as DNA, the CDR3 is TGTGCCTGGACCTCGACAGGGGGCAATGGCTACACCTTC. Translated: CAWTSTGGNGYTF.

V and J are TRBV2 and TRBJ2-7; D is undetermined. This CDR3 is 13 amino acids long. V was cut by 4 bases and J by 4 bases, with 11 bases left in between. Germline CDR1 and CDR2: SNHLY and FYNNEI. DNA of the CDR3: TGTGCCAGCAGTGCTCCAGGACCTTACGAGCAGTACTTC. It is translated as CASSAPGPYEQYF.

Written as DNA, the CDR3 is TGTGCCAGCAGCTCACGGGGGGGCCAGAGGACCCTCAATCAGCCCCAGCATTTT. Its protein product is CASSSRGGQRTLNQPQHF. The gene calls are TRBV7-2 and TRBJ1-5; D might be TRBD1 (6 bases). The CDR3 has 18 amino acids. The germline CDR1 and CDR2 sequences are SGHTA and FQGNSA. The germline V and J ends were trimmed by 4 bases and 3 bases, with 22 bases remaining between them. Combining the CDR3 with reference TRBV7-2 and TRBJ1-5 gives the whole variable domain GAGVSQSPSNKVTEKGKDVELRCDPISGHTALYWYRQSLGQGLEFLIYFQGNSAPDKSGLPSDRFSAERTGGSVSTLTIQRTQQEDSAVYLCASSSRGGQRTLNQPQHFGDGTRLSIL.

The chain links TRBV7-9 to TRBJ2-3; no clear D gene. The V gene lost 6 bases and the J gene lost 6 bases, with 13 bases spanning the gap. CDR3 size: 13 residues. CDR1 is SEHNR, CDR2 FQNEAQ, per germline (reference sequence). CDR3 loop: CASRLTELDTQYF. Here the CDR3 DNA reads TGTGCCAGCAGACTGACCGAGTTGGATACGCAGTATTTT. Looking up the rest from reference TRBV7-9 and TRBJ2-3 gives the full variable domain: DTGVSQNPRHKITKRGQNVTFRCDPISEHNRLYWYRQTLGQGPEFLTYFQNEAQLEKSRLLSDRFSAERPKGSFSTLEIQRTEQGDSAMYLCASRLTELDTQYFGPGTRLTVL.

The rearrangement uses TRBV30 and TRBJ1-5, with TRBD1 as a possible D gene (5 bases). V was shortened by 0 bases and J by 3 bases, with 12 bases between the two germline ends. Germline V gene sequence: CDR1 GTSNPN, CDR2 SVGIG (reference sequence). The CDR3 consists of 15 residues. Here the CDR3 DNA reads TGTGCCTGGAGTGTACAGGACGGGCCCAATCAGCCCCAGCATTTT. This gives the protein CAWSVQDGPNQPQHF.

This sequence joins TRBV6-5 and TRBJ2-6; D is tentatively TRBD1 or TRBD2 (6 bases each). V lost 10 bases and J lost 0, with 13 bases in between. The CDR3 has 15 residues. Germline V gives CDR1 MNHEY, CDR2 SVGAGI. The CDR3 here is CATMGGSSGANVLTF. The CDR3 region has the DNA TGTGCCACCATGGGGGGCAGCTCTGGGGCCAACGTCCTGACTTTC.

J is TRBJ1-6 and V is TRBV10-2; D is unresolved. Per the germline V gene, CDR1 is WSHSY and CDR2 is SAAADI. Trimming left V 4 bases short and J 4 bases short, with 8 bases between. CDR3 size: 14 residues. The CDR3, as DNA: TGCGCCAGCAGTGTCGGCCCTTATAATTCACCCCTCCACTTT. Translation gives CASSVGPYNSPLHF.